The present T cell receptor beta chain was sequenced within a study of post-analysis software for immune sequencing data. The wider study: Relapsing-remitting, secondary progressive and progressive-relapsing courses of multiple sclerosis were included.

Overall study results and limits: Among five TRBV segments more frequent in patients than controls were TRBV5-6, TRBV5-1 and TRBV20-1.

Many counts were recorded for this clonotype. The antigen is undetermined. Unique molecular identifiers were carried by the TCR beta cDNA libraries. Starting from roughly 1.1 to 9.2 million T cells, the study yielded about half a million cDNA molecules. TCRdb re-called the PCR reads with MiXCR, one entry per CDR3 protein. The sample includes hundreds of thousands of distinct CDR3 sequences, about 32% of them seen just once. CDR3 length: 14 amino acids. Trimming took off 5 bases at V and 3 bases at J, with 13 bases between the two ends. CDR1 and CDR2 (germline): SGHNT, YYREEE (reference sequence). This TCR derives from a girl aged 5 to 17 with multiple sclerosis. The specimen sequenced was blood. This chain joins TRBV5-4 and TRBJ2-3, with D perhaps matching TRBD1 or TRBD2 (6 bases each). CDR3 sequence (DNA): TGTGCCAGCAGGTCCGGGGGCGGTACAGATACGCAGTATTTT. It yields the protein CASRSGGGTDTQYF.